The 19 T cell receptor beta chains below were found in one sample sequenced in a study of a mutant IDH1 vaccine in newly diagnosed glioma. Their specific antigens are unknown. The protocol was immunoSEQ multiplex PCR, while the TCRdb copy is restricted to in-frame clones and leaves out a portion. The repertoire holds around 78,000 clones, with about 82% as singletons. Time point noted: week 23, last vaccination. With topical imiquimod, each dose of the vaccine consisted of 300 ug of mutant IDH1 20-mer peptide. The specimen comprised PBMCs, sampled from a glioma patient whose treatment included an IDH1 peptide vaccine. These TCRs come from a man between 25 and 39 years old with glioma. Some clones in this sample may be carry-over from other donors' samples.

This rearrangement joins TRBV7-2 to TRBJ1-3, with no clear D. The CDR3 covers 13 residues. The germline V gene encodes CDR1 SGHTA and CDR2 FQGNSA. V lost 5 bases, J lost 4 bases, and 9 bases lay in between. The CDR3 reads CASSRKVGNTIYF. The DNA of the CDR3 is TGTGCCAGCAGCCGCAAGGTCGGAAACACCATATATTTT.

The chain has TRBV7-9 and TRBJ2-5; D unresolved. Per germline, CDR1 SEHNR and CDR2 FQNEAQ (reference sequence). This CDR3 comprises 12 residues. V was pared by 3 bases and J by 1 base, with 3 bases between. CDR3 in amino acids: CASSFTQETQYF. CDR3 DNA sequence: TGTGCCAGCAGCTTTACCCAAGAGACCCAGTACTTC. Variable domain in full (rest from reference TRBV7-9 and TRBJ2-5): DTGVSQNPRHKITKRGQNVTFRCDPISEHNRLYWYRQTLGQGPEFLTYFQNEAQLEKSRLLSDRFSAERPKGSFSTLEIQRTEQGDSAMYLCASSFTQETQYFGPGTRLLVL.

The chain carries TRBV6-1 and TRBJ2-7, with D possibly TRBD1 on 6 matching bases. V lost 11 bases and J 4 bases, leaving 18 bases between the germline ends. Germline CDR1 reads MNHNS; CDR2 reads SASEGT. The CDR3 length is 13 residues. Written as DNA, the CDR3 is TGTGCCGTCCGGGCAGGGGTATCGTACGAGCAGTACTTC. Amino acid sequence: CAVRAGVSYEQYF.

The J gene is TRBJ1-5, the V gene TRBV6-5, with no clear D. V lost 6 bases to trimming and J lost 4 bases, with 13 bases between them. Germline V lookup: CDR1 MNHEY, CDR2 SVGAGI. The CDR3 contains 14 residues. This chain's CDR3 is CASSLGRANQPQHF. The CDR3 DNA is TGTGCCAGCAGCCTAGGACGAGCGAATCAGCCCCAGCATTTT.

The chain has TRBV10-1 and TRBJ2-7, with D possibly being TRBD2 (6 bases). Germline CDR1 WNHNN, CDR2 SYGVQD (reference sequence). The V end lost 7 bases, the J end lost 9 bases, and 19 bases lay between the germline ends. The CDR3 has 13 amino acids. In nucleotides, the CDR3 is TGCGCCAGCATGTTAGGTAGCGGCCTCGGGCAGTACTTC. Translating it yields CASMLGSGLGQYF.

A single count supports this clone. CDR3 in DNA: TGTGCCAGCAGCTCTAGCGGGGGGTCAGATACGCAGTATTTT. This encodes CASSSSGGSDTQYF. This chain links TRBV7-3 with TRBJ2-3; 11 nucleotides align to TRBD2. The V gene end was trimmed by 4 bases and the J gene end by 4 bases; junction bases not matched to a gene: 1. Germline CDR1 SGHTA, CDR2 FQGTGA. This CDR3 is built from 14 residues.

This clone was observed a handful of times. V usage is TRBV7-2 and J usage is TRBJ1-1; D not resolved. Between the trimmed V and J ends, which lost 3 bases and 1 base, there was a span of 6 bases. The CDR3 has 13 amino acids. Germline CDR1 and CDR2: SGHTA and FQGNSA. The CDR3 DNA reads TGTGCCAGCAGCTTTGAATGGAACACTGAAGCTTTCTTT. It codes for CASSFEWNTEAFF.

The V gene is TRBV7-2, the J gene TRBJ1-1; D perhaps matches TRBD1 (6 bases). The CDR3 spans 14 residues. V was trimmed by 4 bases and J by 11 bases, leaving 20 bases between them. Germline-derived CDR1 and CDR2 are SGHTA and FQGNSA. The CDR3: CASSSYWTAEGAFF. CDR3 in DNA: TGTGCCAGCAGCTCTTATTGGACAGCCGAGGGCGCTTTCTTT.

Here the CDR3 DNA reads TGTGCCAGCAGCGTTGGGGGCGGGAACTCTGGGGCCAACGTCCTGACTTTC. It specifies CASSVGGGNSGANVLTF. The V gene is TRBV9, the J gene TRBJ2-6; D may be TRBD1 or TRBD2 (6 bases each). The CDR3 sequence is 17 residues long. V was cut by 2 bases and J by 0 bases, with 12 bases left in between. The germline V gene encodes CDR1 SGDLS and CDR2 YYNGEE. The entire variable domain, with the rest obtained from reference TRBV9 and TRBJ2-6, is as follows: DSGVTQTPKHLITATGQRVTLRCSPRSGDLSVYWYQQSLDQGLQFLIQYYNGEERAKGNILERFSAQQFPDLHSELNLSSLELGDSALYFCASSVGGGNSGANVLTFGAGSRLTVL.

The chain couples TRBV20-1 to TRBJ2-5, with a tentative D call TRBD1 (5 bases). The CDR3 loop spans 11 amino acids. Germline V gives CDR1 DFQATT, CDR2 SNEGSKA (reference sequence). With 6 bases removed from V and 5 bases from J, the gap between germline ends came to 10 bases. The CDR3 spells CSAGPGETQYF. CDR3 in DNA: TGCAGTGCCGGACCAGGGGAGACCCAGTACTTC.

The J gene is TRBJ1-1, the V gene TRBV25-1; unclear D gene. Per the germline V gene, CDR1 is MGHDK and CDR2 is SYGVNS. Trimming took 3 bases from V and 0 from J, leaving 14 bases between them. The CDR3 totals 16 residues. The CDR3 is CASSDFGRELNTEAFF. CDR3 DNA sequence: TGTGCCAGCAGTGATTTTGGTCGCGAACTGAACACTGAAGCTTTCTTT.

V usage is TRBV19 and J usage is TRBJ1-6; D might be TRBD1 (6 bases). The CDR3 contains 13 residues. Germline loops: CDR1 LNHDA, CDR2 SQIVND (reference sequence). V lost 6 bases and J 7 bases, leaving 10 bases between the germline ends. DNA of the CDR3: TGTGCCAGTAGACAGGGTTACAATTCACCCCTCCACTTT. It codes for CASRQGYNSPLHF.

CDR3 nucleotides: TGTGCCAGCAGCGCCGCTAGCGGGAGTTTCGATACGCAGTATTTT. Protein sequence: CASSAASGSFDTQYF. The gene calls are TRBV5-4 and TRBJ2-3; TRBD2 matches 10 bases. Trimming removed 4 bases from V and 6 bases from J; junction bases left unmatched: 8. This CDR3 region has 15 residues. Germline loops: CDR1 SGHNT, CDR2 YYREEE (reference sequence).

CDR3 nucleotide sequence: TGTGCCAGCAGTTACTCGAATTTCGGACCTCCCAATGAAGCTTTCTTT. Amino acid sequence: CASSYSNFGPPNEAFF. V gene TRBV6-5 combines with J gene TRBJ1-1; D call uncertain. The CDR3 runs to 16 residues. Trimming stripped 0 bases from V and 7 bases from J, with 18 bases between. CDR1 and CDR2 from the germline V gene are MNHEY and SVGAGI.

The chain couples TRBV2 to TRBJ1-1, with D uncertain. Germline V gene lookup returns CDR1 SNHLY and CDR2 FYNNEI. The length of the CDR3 is 11 residues. V was pared by 8 bases and J by 4 bases, with 8 bases between. This CDR3 reads CASFLATEAFF. In DNA, the CDR3 is TGTGCCAGCTTCCTGGCCACTGAAGCTTTCTTT.

V is TRBV18 and J is TRBJ2-7; D not resolved. Germline V gives CDR1 KGHSH, CDR2 LQKENI. The CDR3 extends over 11 amino acids. With 5 bases removed from V and 3 bases from J, the gap between germline ends came to 5 bases. CDR3 in amino acids: CASSSDYEQYF. The DNA of the CDR3 is TGTGCCAGCTCATCGGACTACGAGCAGTACTTC.

The chain combines TRBV29-1 with TRBJ1-2; possible D gene TRBD1, 5 bases. The CDR3 is made up of 13 amino acids. Germline CDR1 SQVTM, CDR2 ANQGSEA. V was clipped by 4 bases and J by 4 bases, with 13 bases between them. This CDR3 is CSVARGDGYGYTF. The CDR3 nucleotides are TGCAGCGTTGCTCGGGGCGACGGCTATGGCTACACCTTC.

This chain links TRBV5-1 with TRBJ2-7; D ambiguous. Germline V gives CDR1 SGHRS, CDR2 YFSETQ. V lost 1 base to trimming and J lost 2 bases, with 10 bases between them. CDR3 length equals 14 residues. The CDR3 reads CASSLMDGAYEQYF. The CDR3, as DNA: TGCGCCAGCAGCTTGATGGACGGAGCCTACGAGCAGTACTTC.

This chain connects TRBV7-9 to TRBJ1-2; D uncertain. Germline V CDR1 and CDR2: SEHNR, FQNEAQ (reference sequence). The ends were cut back, 3 bases at V and 1 base at J, with 9 bases in the middle. This CDR3 is 14 amino acids long. This CDR3 reads CASSFPVLNYGYTF. The CDR3 DNA reads as TGTGCCAGCAGCTTTCCAGTGCTTAACTATGGCTACACCTTC.